This T cell receptor beta chain was captured by sequencing in a study of T cells in Graves' hyperthyroidism and ophthalmopathy. Researchers took RNA transcripts and amplified the TCR beta CDR3 regions from them. TCR CDR3 regions were first amplified by RT-PCR with HTBI primers. TCRdb reprocessed the multiplex PCR reads with MiXCR, giving one entry per CDR3 protein. This sample has more than 450,000 distinct CDR3 sequences, with less than 15% found just once. The CDR3 is 16 amino acids. CDR1 and CDR2 (germline): KGHSH, LQKENI. V lost 2 bases, J lost 1 base, and 14 bases lay in between. This clonotype showed up just once. This CDR3 is missing its conserved last phenylalanine or tryptophan, likely due to a read error.

The receptor's source is a woman in her forties with Graves' hyperthyroidism. The chain recombines TRBV18 with TRBJ2-5; maybe TRBD2 (6 bases). Sequencing used blood. The CDR3 is CASSPVAGGSQETQYS. CDR3 DNA: TGTGCCAGCTCACCAGTGGCAGGAGGGTCCCAAGAGACCCAGTACTCC.